The clone carrying this T cell receptor (beta chain) was observed many times. CDR1 is MNHNS, CDR2 SASEGT, per germline. V was clipped by 8 bases and J by 4 bases; unmatched bases: 3. The CDR3 extends over 14 amino acids. The data stem from a study of CD8 T cells in ankylosing spondylitis. TCRdb re-called the 5' RACE reads with MiXCR, one entry per CDR3 protein. Among 250,000 or so distinct CDR3 sequences listed, approximately 12% were seen once. This receptor was taken from a male donor with ankylosing spondylitis or in good health (not recorded which). This rearrangement joins TRBV6-1 to TRBJ2-1, with 12 bases matching TRBD2. Sequenced input: blood, either unsorted or a sorted T cell fraction (not recorded which). The CDR3 is CASGGTSGYNEQFF. The CDR3 DNA sequence: TGTGCCAGCGGGGGGACTAGCGGGTACAATGAGCAGTTCTTC.